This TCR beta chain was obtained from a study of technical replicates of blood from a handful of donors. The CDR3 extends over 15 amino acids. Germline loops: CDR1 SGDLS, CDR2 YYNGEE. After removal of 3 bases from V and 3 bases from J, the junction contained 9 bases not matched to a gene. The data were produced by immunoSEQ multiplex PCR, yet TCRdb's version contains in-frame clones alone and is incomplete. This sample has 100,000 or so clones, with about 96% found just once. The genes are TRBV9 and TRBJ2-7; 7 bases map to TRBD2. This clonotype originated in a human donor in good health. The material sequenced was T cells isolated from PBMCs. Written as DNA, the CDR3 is TGTGCCAGCAGCGCGGGGGGTGGGCAGATCTACGAGCAGTACTTC. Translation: CASSAGGGQIYEQYF.